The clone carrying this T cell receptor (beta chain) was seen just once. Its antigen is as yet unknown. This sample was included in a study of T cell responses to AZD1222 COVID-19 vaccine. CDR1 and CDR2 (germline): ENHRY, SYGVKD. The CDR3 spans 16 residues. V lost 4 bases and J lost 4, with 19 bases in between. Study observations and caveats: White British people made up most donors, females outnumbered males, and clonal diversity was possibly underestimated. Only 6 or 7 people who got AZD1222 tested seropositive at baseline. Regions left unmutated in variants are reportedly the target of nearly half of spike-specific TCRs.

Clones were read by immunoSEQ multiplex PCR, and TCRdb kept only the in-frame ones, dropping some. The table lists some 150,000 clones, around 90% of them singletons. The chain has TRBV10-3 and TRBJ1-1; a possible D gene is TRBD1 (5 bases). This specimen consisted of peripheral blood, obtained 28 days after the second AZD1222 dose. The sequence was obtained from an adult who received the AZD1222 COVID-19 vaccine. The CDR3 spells CAISASSYRPGTEAFF. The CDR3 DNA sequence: TGTGCCATCAGTGCGAGCTCCTACAGGCCCGGCACTGAAGCTTTCTTT.